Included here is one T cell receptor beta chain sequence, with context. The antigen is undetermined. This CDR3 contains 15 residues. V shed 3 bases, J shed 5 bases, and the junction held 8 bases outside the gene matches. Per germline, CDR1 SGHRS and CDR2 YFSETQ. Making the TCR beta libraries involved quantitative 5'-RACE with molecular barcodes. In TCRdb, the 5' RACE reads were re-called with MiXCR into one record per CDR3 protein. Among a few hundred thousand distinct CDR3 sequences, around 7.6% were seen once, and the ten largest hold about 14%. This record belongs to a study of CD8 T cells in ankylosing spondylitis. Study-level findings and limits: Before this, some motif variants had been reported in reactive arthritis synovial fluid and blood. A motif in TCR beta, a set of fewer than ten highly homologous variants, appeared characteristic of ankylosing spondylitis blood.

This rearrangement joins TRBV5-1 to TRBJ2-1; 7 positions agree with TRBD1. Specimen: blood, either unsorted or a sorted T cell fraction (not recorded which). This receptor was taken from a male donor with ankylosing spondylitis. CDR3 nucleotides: TGCGCCAGCAGCTCGACAGGGATTCCGGACAATGAGCAGTTCTTC. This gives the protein CASSSTGIPDNEQFF.